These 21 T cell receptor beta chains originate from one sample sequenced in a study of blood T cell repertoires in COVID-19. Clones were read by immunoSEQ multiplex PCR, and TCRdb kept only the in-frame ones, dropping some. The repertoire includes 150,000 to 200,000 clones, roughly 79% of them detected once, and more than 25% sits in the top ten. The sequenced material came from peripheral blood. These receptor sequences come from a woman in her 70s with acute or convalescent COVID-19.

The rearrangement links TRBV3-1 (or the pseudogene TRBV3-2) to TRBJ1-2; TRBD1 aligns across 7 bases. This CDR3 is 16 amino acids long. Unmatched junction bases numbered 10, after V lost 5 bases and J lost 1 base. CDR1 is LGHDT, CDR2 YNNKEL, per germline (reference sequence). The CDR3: CASSTGTVGINYGYTF. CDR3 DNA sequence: TGTGCCAGCAGCACCGGGACAGTAGGTATTAACTATGGCTACACCTTC.

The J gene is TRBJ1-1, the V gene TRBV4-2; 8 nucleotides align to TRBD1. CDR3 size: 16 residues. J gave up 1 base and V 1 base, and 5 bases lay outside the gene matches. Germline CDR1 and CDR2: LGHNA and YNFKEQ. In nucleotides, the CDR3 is TGTGCCAGCAGCCAAGGGGCCGGGACAGGGAACACTGAAGCTTTCTTT. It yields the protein CASSQGAGTGNTEAFF.

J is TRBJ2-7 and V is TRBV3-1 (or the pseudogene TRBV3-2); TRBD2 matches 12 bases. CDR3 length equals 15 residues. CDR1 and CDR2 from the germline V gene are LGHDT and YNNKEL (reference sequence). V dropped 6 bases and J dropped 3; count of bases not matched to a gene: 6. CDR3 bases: TGTGCCAGCAGTACCGGACTAGCGGGGTACTACGAGCAGTACTTC. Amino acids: CASSTGLAGYYEQYF.

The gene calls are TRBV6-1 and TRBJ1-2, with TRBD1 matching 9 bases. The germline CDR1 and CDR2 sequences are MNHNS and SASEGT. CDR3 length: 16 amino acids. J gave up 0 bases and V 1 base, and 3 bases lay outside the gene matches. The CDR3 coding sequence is TGTGCCAGCAGTGAAGGATGGACAGGGGCTAACTATGGCTACACCTTC. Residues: CASSEGWTGANYGYTF.

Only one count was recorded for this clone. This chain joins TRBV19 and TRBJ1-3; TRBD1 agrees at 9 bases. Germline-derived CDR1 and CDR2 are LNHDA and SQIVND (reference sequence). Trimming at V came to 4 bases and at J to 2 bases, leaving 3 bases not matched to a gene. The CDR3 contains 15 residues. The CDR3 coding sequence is TGTGCCAGTAGTACAACAGGGGGCCCTGGAAACACCATATATTTT. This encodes CASSTTGGPGNTIYF.

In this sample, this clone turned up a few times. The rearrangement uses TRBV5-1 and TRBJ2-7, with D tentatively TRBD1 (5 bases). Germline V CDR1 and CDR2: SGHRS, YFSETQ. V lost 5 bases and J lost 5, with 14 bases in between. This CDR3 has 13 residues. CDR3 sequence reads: CASSLQGNDEQYF. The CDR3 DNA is TGCGCCAGCAGTCTCCAGGGCAATGACGAGCAGTACTTC.

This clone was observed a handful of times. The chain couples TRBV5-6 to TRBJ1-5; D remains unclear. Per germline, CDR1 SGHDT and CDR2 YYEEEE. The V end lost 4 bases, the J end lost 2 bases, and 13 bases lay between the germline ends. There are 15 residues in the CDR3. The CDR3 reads CASSSLQKRNQPQHF. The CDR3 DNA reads TGTGCCAGCAGCAGCTTACAGAAGCGCAATCAGCCCCAGCATTTT.

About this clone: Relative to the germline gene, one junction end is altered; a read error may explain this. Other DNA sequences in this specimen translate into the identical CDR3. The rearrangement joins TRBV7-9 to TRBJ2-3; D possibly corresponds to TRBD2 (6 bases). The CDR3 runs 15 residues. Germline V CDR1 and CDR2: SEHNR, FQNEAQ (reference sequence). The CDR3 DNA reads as TGTGCCAGTAGCTTAAGGGACTGGGCTCCAGATACGCAGTATTTT. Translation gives CASSLRDWAPDTQYF. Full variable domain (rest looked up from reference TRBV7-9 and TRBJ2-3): DTGVSQNPRHKITKRGQNVTFRCDPISEHNRLYWYRQTLGQGPEFLTYFQNEAQLEKSRLLSDRFSAERPKGSFSTLEIQRTEQGDSAMYLCASSLRDWAPDTQYFGPGTRLTVL.

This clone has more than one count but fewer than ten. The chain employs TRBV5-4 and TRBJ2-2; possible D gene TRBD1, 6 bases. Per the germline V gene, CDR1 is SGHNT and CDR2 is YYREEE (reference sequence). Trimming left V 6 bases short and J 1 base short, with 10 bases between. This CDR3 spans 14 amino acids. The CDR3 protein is CASTGTRNTGELFF. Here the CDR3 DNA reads TGTGCCAGCACCGGGACACGGAACACCGGGGAGCTGTTTTTT. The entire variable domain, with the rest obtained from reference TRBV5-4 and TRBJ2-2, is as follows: ETGVTQSPTHLIKTRGQQVTLRCSSQSGHNTVSWYQQALGQGPQFIFQYYREEENGRGNFPPRFSGLQFPNYSSELNVNALELDDSALYLCASTGTRNTGELFFGEGSRLTVL.

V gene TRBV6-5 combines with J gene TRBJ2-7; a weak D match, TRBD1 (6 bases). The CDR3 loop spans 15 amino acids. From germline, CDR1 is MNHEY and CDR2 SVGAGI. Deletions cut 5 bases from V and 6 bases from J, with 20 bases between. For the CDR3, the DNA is TGTGCCAGCAGTCGACCCTACAGGGATGGGGGCGAGCAGTACTTC. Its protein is CASSRPYRDGGEQYF.

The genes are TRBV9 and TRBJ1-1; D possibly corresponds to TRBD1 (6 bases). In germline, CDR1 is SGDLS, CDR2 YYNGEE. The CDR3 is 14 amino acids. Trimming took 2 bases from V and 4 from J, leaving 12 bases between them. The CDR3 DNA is TGTGCCAGCAGCGTCTCGTACAGGGCCACTGAAGCTTTCTTT. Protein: CASSVSYRATEAFF.

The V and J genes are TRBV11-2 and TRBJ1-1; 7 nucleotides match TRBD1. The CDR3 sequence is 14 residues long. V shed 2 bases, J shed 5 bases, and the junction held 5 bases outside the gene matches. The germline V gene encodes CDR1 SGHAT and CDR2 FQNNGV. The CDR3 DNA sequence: TGTGCCAGCAGCTTAACAGGGGAGACGACTGAAGCTTTCTTT. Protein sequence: CASSLTGETTEAFF.

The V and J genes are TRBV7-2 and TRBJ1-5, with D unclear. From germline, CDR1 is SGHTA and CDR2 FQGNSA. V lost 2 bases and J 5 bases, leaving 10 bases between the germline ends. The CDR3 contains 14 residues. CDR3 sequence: CASSLSGRHQPQHF. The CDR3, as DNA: TGTGCCAGCAGCTTATCTGGGAGACATCAGCCCCAGCATTTT.

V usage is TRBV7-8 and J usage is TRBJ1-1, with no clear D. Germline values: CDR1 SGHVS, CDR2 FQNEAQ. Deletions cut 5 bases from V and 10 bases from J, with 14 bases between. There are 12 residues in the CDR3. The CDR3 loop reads CASSRPGAAAFF. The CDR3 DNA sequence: TGTGCCAGCAGCAGGCCGGGAGCAGCAGCTTTCTTT.

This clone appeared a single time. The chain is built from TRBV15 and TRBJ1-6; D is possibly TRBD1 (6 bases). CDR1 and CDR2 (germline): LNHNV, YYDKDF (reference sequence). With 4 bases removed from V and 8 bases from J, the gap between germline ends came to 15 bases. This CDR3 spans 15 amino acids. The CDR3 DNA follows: TGTGCCACCAGCACCCATACAAGGGGGTATTCACCCCTCCACTTT. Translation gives CATSTHTRGYSPLHF. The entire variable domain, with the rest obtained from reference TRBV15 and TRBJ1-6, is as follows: DAMVIQNPRYQVTQFGKPVTLSCSQTLNHNVMYWYQQKSSQAPKLLFHYYDKDFNNEADTPDNFQSRRPNTSFCFLDIRSPGLGDTAMYLCATSTHTRGYSPLHFGNGTRLTVT.

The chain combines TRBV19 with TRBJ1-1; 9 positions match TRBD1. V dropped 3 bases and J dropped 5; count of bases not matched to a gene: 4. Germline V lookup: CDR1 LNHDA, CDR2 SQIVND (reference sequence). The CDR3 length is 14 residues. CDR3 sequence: CASSMGDRETEAFF. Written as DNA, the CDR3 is TGTGCCAGTAGTATGGGGGACAGGGAAACTGAAGCTTTCTTT.

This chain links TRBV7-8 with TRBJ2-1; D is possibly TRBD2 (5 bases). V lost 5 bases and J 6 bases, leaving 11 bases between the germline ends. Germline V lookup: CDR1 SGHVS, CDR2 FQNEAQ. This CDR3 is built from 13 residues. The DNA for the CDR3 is TGTGCCAGCAGCCCCGTAGAGGGCAATGAGCAGTTCTTC. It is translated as CASSPVEGNEQFF.

CDR3 nucleotides: TGTGCCAGCAGCAGAACGGTAGACAGGGGAAACACCATATATTTT. Its protein product is CASSRTVDRGNTIYF. The chain carries TRBV11-2 and TRBJ1-3; tentatively, D is TRBD1 (6 bases). Trimming took off 5 bases at V and 4 bases at J, with 15 bases between the two ends. Germline-derived CDR1 and CDR2 are SGHAT and FQNNGV. CDR3 length: 15 residues.

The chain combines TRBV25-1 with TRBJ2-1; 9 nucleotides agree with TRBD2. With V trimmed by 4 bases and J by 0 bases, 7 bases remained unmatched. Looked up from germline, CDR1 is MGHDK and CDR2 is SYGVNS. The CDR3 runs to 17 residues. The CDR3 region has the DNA TGTGCCAGCAGTGCGCTAGCGGGACTGAGCTCCTACAATGAGCAGTTCTTC. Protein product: CASSALAGLSSYNEQFF. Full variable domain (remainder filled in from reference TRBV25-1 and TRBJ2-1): EADIYQTPRYLVIGTGKKITLECSQTMGHDKMYWYQQDPGMELHLIHYSYGVNSTEKGDLSSESTVSRIRTEHFPLTLESARPSHTSQYLCASSALAGLSSYNEQFFGPGTRLTVL.

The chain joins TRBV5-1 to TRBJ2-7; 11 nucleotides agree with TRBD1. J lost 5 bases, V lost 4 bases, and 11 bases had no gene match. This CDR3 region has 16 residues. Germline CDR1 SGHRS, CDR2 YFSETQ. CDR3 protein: CASSVGPGQGGNEQYF. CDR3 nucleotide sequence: TGCGCCAGCAGCGTGGGGCCGGGACAGGGGGGGAACGAGCAGTACTTC.

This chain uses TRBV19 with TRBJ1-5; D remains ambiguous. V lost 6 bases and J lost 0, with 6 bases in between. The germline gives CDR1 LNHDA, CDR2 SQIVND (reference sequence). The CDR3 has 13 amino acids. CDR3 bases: TGTGCCAGTAGCCCCCTTAGCAATCAGCCCCAGCATTTT. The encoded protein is CASSPLSNQPQHF.